The clone carrying this T cell receptor (beta chain) was observed once. Its antigen is not known. The primer mix had 60 Vbeta and 13 Jbeta primers. Using immunoSEQ multiplex PCR, the repertoire was profiled, and TCRdb retains in-frame clones only, with some absent. The sample has about 150,000 clones; roughly four fifths are singletons. This entry comes from a study of cytomegalovirus exposure and HLA in healthy donors. General study results and limits: The study found most TCR sequences rare, yet found some public TCRs in many donors. Earlier findings revealed that most TCR beta V segments proved productive either about 87% or about 30% of the time.

V shed 2 bases, J shed 6 bases, and the junction held 3 bases outside the gene matches. The CDR3 is made up of 14 amino acids. In germline, CDR1 is MNHEY, CDR2 SMNVEV (reference sequence). This clonotype originated in a man younger than 30 in good health and CMV-seronegative. Sample: PBMCs. The V gene is TRBV27, the J gene TRBJ1-4, with TRBD1 matching over 7 bases. The CDR3 spells CASSLQGDDEKLFF. The DNA for the CDR3 is TGTGCCAGCAGTTTACAGGGGGATGATGAAAAACTGTTTTTT.